The 8 T cell receptor beta chains below come from one sample, sequenced in a study of T cell responses to AZD1222 COVID-19 vaccine. Clones were read by immunoSEQ multiplex PCR, and TCRdb kept only the in-frame ones, dropping some. The table has 150,000 or so clones, roughly 87% seen once. The starting material was peripheral blood, obtained on day 0 of AZD1222 vaccination. The receptor source for this set is an adult in good health.

The rearrangement joins TRBV23-1 to TRBJ2-3; D is ambiguous. TRBV23-1 is recorded as an ORF, its role being uncertain. V lost 2 bases to trimming and J lost 5 bases, with 8 bases between them. The CDR3 runs to 13 residues. The CDR3 sequence is CASSQEPEDTQYF. The CDR3 bases are TGCGCCAGCAGTCAAGAGCCAGAAGATACGCAGTATTTT.

This clone appeared a few times. The J gene is TRBJ2-1, the V gene TRBV19; 7 bases align to TRBD1. V lost 7 bases to trimming and J lost 2 bases; unmatched junction nucleotides: 2. The CDR3 runs 13 residues. CDR1 is LNHDA, CDR2 SQIVND, per germline (reference sequence). The CDR3 loop is CASNRGPYNEQFF. CDR3 DNA: TGTGCCAGTAACAGGGGCCCCTACAATGAGCAGTTCTTC.

The chain combines TRBV27 with TRBJ1-1, with TRBD1 matching over 9 bases. In germline, CDR1 is MNHEY, CDR2 SMNVEV (reference sequence). This CDR3 has 13 amino acids. V shed 1 base and J 11 bases; nucleotides not matched to a gene: 5. The CDR3: CASSLFDRGKAFF. CDR3 in DNA: TGTGCCAGCAGTTTATTCGACAGGGGGAAGGCTTTCTTT.

The chain joins TRBV9 to TRBJ1-1; tentative D call: TRBD1 (6 bases). Trimming removed 6 bases at V and 0 bases at J, with 12 bases between. Germline CDR1 SGDLS, CDR2 YYNGEE. The CDR3 totals 14 residues. CDR3: CASTPQGLNTEAFF. The DNA for the CDR3 is TGTGCCAGCACGCCCCAGGGGCTGAACACTGAAGCTTTCTTT.

In this sample, this clone turned up once. V usage is TRBV2 and J usage is TRBJ1-1; D may be TRBD1 (6 bases). CDR1 is SNHLY and CDR2 is FYNNEI in the germline V gene. The V end was cut by 6 bases, the J end by 3 bases, with 14 bases between. CDR3 length: 14 residues. CDR3 in amino acids: CASRNREGDTEAFF. DNA of the CDR3: TGTGCCAGCAGGAACAGGGAGGGTGACACTGAAGCTTTCTTT.

The chain employs TRBV14 and TRBJ1-1; 10 positions agree with TRBD1. V was clipped by 2 bases and J by 1 base; unmatched bases: 7. The CDR3 consists of 17 residues. Looked up from germline, CDR1 is SGHDN and CDR2 is FVKESK. The CDR3 bases are TGTGCCAGCAGCCAAATGCCGGGACAGGGGCCGAACACTGAAGCTTTCTTT. This translates into CASSQMPGQGPNTEAFF.

The count of this clone is one. The chain joins TRBV6-4 to TRBJ2-1; the D gene could be TRBD1 or TRBD2 (5 bases each). V was shortened by 6 bases and J by 4 bases, with 10 bases between the two germline ends. Looked up from germline, CDR1 is MRHNA and CDR2 is SNTAGT. The CDR3 totals 13 residues. The CDR3 here is CASSRERYNEQFF. Written as DNA, the CDR3 is TGTGCCAGCAGCAGGGAGCGGTACAATGAGCAGTTCTTC.

This chain uses TRBV30 with TRBJ1-3, with D uncertain. Trimming stripped 2 bases from V and 4 bases from J, with 12 bases between. The CDR3 is 14 amino acids. CDR1 GTSNPN and CDR2 SVGIG come from the germline V gene (reference sequence). This chain's CDR3 is CAWSRISGGNTIYF. CDR3 sequence (DNA): TGTGCCTGGAGTAGAATTTCGGGGGGAAACACCATATATTTT.